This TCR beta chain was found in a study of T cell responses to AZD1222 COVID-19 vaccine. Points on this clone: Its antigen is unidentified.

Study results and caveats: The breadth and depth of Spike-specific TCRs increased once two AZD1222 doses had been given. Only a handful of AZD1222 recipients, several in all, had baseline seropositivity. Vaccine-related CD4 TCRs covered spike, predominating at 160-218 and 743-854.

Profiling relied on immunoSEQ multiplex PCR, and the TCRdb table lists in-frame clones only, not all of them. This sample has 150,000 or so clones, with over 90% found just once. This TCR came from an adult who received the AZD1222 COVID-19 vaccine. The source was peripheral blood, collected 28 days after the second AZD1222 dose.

The CDR3 DNA reads as TGCGCCAGCAGCCAAGCCCAGGTCTCCTATAATTCACCCCTCCACTTT. As protein: CASSQAQVSYNSPLHF. The rearrangement joins TRBV4-3 to TRBJ1-6; D is undetermined. The V gene's germline CDR1 is LGHNA and CDR2 YSLEER. V lost 1 base and J 0 bases, leaving 7 bases between the germline ends. This CDR3 is built from 16 residues.